The 3 T cell receptor beta chains given below trace back to one sample, sequenced in a study of shared clonotypes between healthy human individuals. Naivety among CD8 cells was defined by CD45RO negativity and positive CCR7 selection, thereby excluding terminally differentiated effector memory CD45RA+ cells. The assay was immunoSEQ multiplex PCR, and TCRdb's table has in-frame clones only and misses some. The sample carries millions of clones, more than 85% recorded once. The sequencing input was naive CD8+ T cells from PBMCs. These receptors were collected from a man aged 18 to 29 in good health. Some clones in this sample may be carry-over from other donors' samples.

Regarding this clone: Other DNA sequences within the sample encode an identical CDR3. The J gene is TRBJ2-7, the V gene TRBV9; 9 bases match TRBD1. The CDR3 has 14 amino acids. From germline, CDR1 is SGDLS and CDR2 YYNGEE. With 4 bases clipped from V and 2 bases from J, the junction kept 4 bases outside the gene matches. The CDR3 sequence is CASSPGTGTYEQYF. The CDR3 nucleotides read TGTGCCAGCAGCCCGGGGACAGGGACCTACGAGCAGTACTTC.

The chain has TRBV14 and TRBJ2-7, with a tentative D call TRBD1 (5 bases). CDR3 size: 15 residues. V gave up 3 bases and J gave up 3 bases, with 15 bases separating them. Per the germline V gene, CDR1 is SGHDN and CDR2 is FVKESK. The CDR3 region has the DNA TGTGCCAGCAGCCATTTAGAGGACATTTTCTACGAGCAGTACTTC. Translated: CASSHLEDIFYEQYF.

The rearrangement joins TRBV7-9 to TRBJ1-4; D remains unclear. V lost 5 bases to trimming and J lost 0 bases, with 16 bases between them. The CDR3 spans 17 residues. Germline V gives CDR1 SEHNR, CDR2 FQNEAQ (reference sequence). DNA for the CDR3: TGTGCCAGCAGCCGAAAGGCAACCGTTGCAACTAATGAAAAACTGTTTTTT. Its translation: CASSRKATVATNEKLFF.